This record concerns one T cell receptor (beta chain) sequence. This sample is part of a study of blood T cell repertoires in COVID-19. CDR1 and CDR2 (germline): GTSNPN, SVGIG (reference sequence). The CDR3 totals 18 residues. V lost 0 bases to trimming and J lost 5 bases; unmatched junction nucleotides: 15. Sequencing used immunoSEQ multiplex PCR; TCRdb keeps in-frame clones, though not all of them. This table has roughly 100,000 clones, about four fifths appearing once. The receptor was derived from a woman at least 80 years old with acute or convalescent COVID-19. This chain connects TRBV30 to TRBJ2-5, with 10 bases identical to TRBD2. The sample comprised peripheral blood. Written as DNA, the CDR3 is TGTGCCTGGAGTGTACTTCGAGGGAGGAGCGGGAGGGATGAGACCCAGTACTTC. Amino acids: CAWSVLRGRSGRDETQYF.